This is a list of T cell receptor beta chains from one sample in a study of T cells expressing NK-cell markers. TCRdb re-called the 5' RACE reads; every CDR3 protein appears as one record, without DNA. The sample has 350,000 to 500,000 distinct CDR3 sequences, and its top ten clones hold 7.3%. Source material: blood T cells: a sorted CD56 or NKG2C T cell subset, CD4+ or CD8+ T cells, or bulk PBMC T cells (not recorded which). These receptors all stem from a woman between 18 and 69 years old in good health. The CDR3 runs from the conserved cysteine through the conserved F or W. Each record gives: V gene, J gene, CDR3 protein.

v_call: TRBV12-3/TRBV12-4; j_call: TRBJ2-1; cdr3_aa: CASSGQPEQFF
v_call: TRBV6-5; j_call: TRBJ2-1; cdr3_aa: CASSYSNSGIKTYNEQFF
v_call: TRBV7-2; j_call: TRBJ2-1; cdr3_aa: CASSLGVREQFF
v_call: TRBV20-1; j_call: TRBJ1-2; cdr3_aa: CSARLPGTTVDGYTF
v_call: TRBV12-3/TRBV12-4; j_call: TRBJ1-1; cdr3_aa: CASSSVSPAFF
v_call: TRBV5-4; j_call: TRBJ2-3; cdr3_aa: CASSSGHSTDTQYF
v_call: TRBV5-5; j_call: TRBJ2-5; cdr3_aa: CASSFTPETQYF
v_call: TRBV10-2; j_call: TRBJ2-5; cdr3_aa: CASGQGETQYF
v_call: TRBV5-6; j_call: TRBJ2-1; cdr3_aa: CASSLGPDSYNEQFF
v_call: TRBV2; j_call: TRBJ1-5; cdr3_aa: CASSGGRNNQPQHF
v_call: TRBV7-9; j_call: TRBJ1-1; cdr3_aa: CASSSPKGGRDTEAFF
v_call: TRBV7-2; j_call: TRBJ1-4; cdr3_aa: CASSSHRGLGNEKLFF
v_call: TRBV20-1; j_call: TRBJ2-1; cdr3_aa: CSAVTDSDEQFF
v_call: TRBV2; j_call: TRBJ2-1; cdr3_aa: CASRKGLGEQFF
v_call: TRBV5-5; j_call: TRBJ1-2; cdr3_aa: CASRKDYGYTF
v_call: TRBV20-1; j_call: TRBJ2-5; cdr3_aa: CSASLLGQETQYF
v_call: TRBV14; j_call: TRBJ2-1; cdr3_aa: CASTQTGDANNEQFF